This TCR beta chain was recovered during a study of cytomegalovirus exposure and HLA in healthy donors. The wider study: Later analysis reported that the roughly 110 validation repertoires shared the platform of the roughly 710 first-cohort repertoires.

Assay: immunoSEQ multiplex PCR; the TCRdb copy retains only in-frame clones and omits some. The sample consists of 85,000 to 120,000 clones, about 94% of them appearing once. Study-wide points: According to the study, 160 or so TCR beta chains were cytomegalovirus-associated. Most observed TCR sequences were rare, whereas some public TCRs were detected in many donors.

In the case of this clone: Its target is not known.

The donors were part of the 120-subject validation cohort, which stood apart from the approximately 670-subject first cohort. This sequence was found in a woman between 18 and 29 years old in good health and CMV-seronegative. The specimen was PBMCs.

CDR3 loop: CSVVFQGDEQYF. The CDR3 nucleotides read TGCAGCGTTGTGTTCCAGGGGGACGAGCAGTACTTC. The chain recombines TRBV29-1 with TRBJ2-7; 7 nucleotides align to TRBD1. Trimming cost V 4 bases and J 5 bases; bases outside gene matches: 5. The germline CDR1 and CDR2 sequences are SQVTM and ANQGSEA. The CDR3 covers 12 residues.